The source of this T cell receptor beta chain is a study of blood T cells in healthy people across ages. Study as a whole: Researchers report that template switching captured about one barcoded beta molecule per two T cells. The study, taken as a whole, reports: Older individuals had lower TCR beta diversity per million T cells (the decline was roughly linear). Higher diversity and more naive CD4+ cells were features of long-lived donors, compared to aged donors.

A second PCR of about 6 to 12 cycles used a sample-barcoded 5' primer and a J-beta primer mix. From the 5' RACE reads, TCRdb called clonotypes with MiXCR, one entry per CDR3 protein. Of 800,000 or so distinct CDR3 sequences in the sample, around half are singletons; the top ten hold 15% to 20%. Trimming cost V 2 bases and J 0 bases; bases outside gene matches: 2. This CDR3 has 17 residues. CDR1 SGHTA and CDR2 FQGNSA come from the germline V gene. As concerns this clonotype: Antigen unknown.

The TCR sequence derives from a man at least 80 years old in good health. The material sequenced was blood. This chain connects TRBV7-2 to TRBJ2-3; 13 bases are shared with TRBD2. CDR3 nucleotide sequence: TGTGCCAGCAGCTTAAGACTAGCGGGAGGTAGCACAGATACGCAGTATTTT. This gives the protein CASSLRLAGGSTDTQYF.